The 16 T cell receptor beta chains presented below share a single source sample, sequenced in a study of blood T cell repertoires in COVID-19 (dated by TCRdb to 2020 to 2022). Library prep was done by the immunoSEQ multiplex PCR assay. TCRdb mirrors the immuneACCESS table, restricted to in-frame sequences. Some clones are absent from its copies; in checked studies, under half trace to an unresolved V gene, and the reason for the others is unknown. Counted in this sample were some 220,000 clones; approximately 90% of them appeared once. The ten largest account for roughly 2.6% of the sample. Sequences were obtained from PBMCs or T cells enriched from blood (not recorded which). The receptors were sampled from a woman aged 25 to 39 who had recovered from COVID-19.

The V gene is TRBV18, the J gene TRBJ1-1; 7 bases agree with TRBD1. V dropped 4 bases and J dropped 7; count of bases not matched to a gene: 12. Germline CDR1 is KGHSH and CDR2 is LQKENI. The CDR3 extends over 15 amino acids. DNA of the CDR3: TGTGCCAGCTCACTCCGGGACAGCCGACCGATTGAAGCTTTCTTT. It encodes CASSLRDSRPIEAFF.

This clone was recorded only once. The rearrangement joins TRBV7-6 to TRBJ2-3; maybe TRBD2 (5 bases). This CDR3 is 15 amino acids long. CDR1 and CDR2 (germline): SGHVS, FNYEAQ. The V gene lost 0 bases and the J gene lost 9 bases, with 16 bases spanning the gap. DNA for the CDR3: TGTGCCAGCAGCTTAGCTTTGGACTCCTCGGGGACGCAGTATTTT. It yields the protein CASSLALDSSGTQYF.

The V gene is TRBV7-2, the J gene TRBJ2-1; D is unresolved. V gave up 3 bases and J gave up 3 bases, with 12 bases separating them. CDR3 length equals 15 residues. Germline CDR1 SGHTA, CDR2 FQGNSA. CDR3 DNA: TGTGCCAGCAGCTTCCCACAGTGGTACTACAATGAGCAGTTCTTC. Translation: CASSFPQWYYNEQFF. The full variable domain, in which reference TRBV7-2 and TRBJ2-1 provide the parts outside the CDR3, is GAGVSQSPSNKVTEKGKDVELRCDPISGHTALYWYRQSLGQGLEFLIYFQGNSAPDKSGLPSDRFSAERTGGSVSTLTIQRTQQEDSAVYLCASSFPQWYYNEQFFGPGTRLTVL.

This clone occurred once. V gene TRBV18 combines with J gene TRBJ1-5, with 7 bases that match TRBD1. CDR1 KGHSH and CDR2 LQKENI come from the germline V gene. The CDR3 loop spans 16 amino acids. V lost 3 bases, J lost 5 bases, and 10 bases stayed unmatched. The DNA of the CDR3 is TGTGCCAGCTCACCGCGACGACAGGGCGAAGATCAGCCCCAGCATTTT. This codes for CASSPRRQGEDQPQHF.

This chain links TRBV7-2 with TRBJ1-1; TRBD1 is a possible D gene (6 bases). Trimming pared 1 base from V and 5 bases from J, leaving 14 bases between. Germline lookup yields CDR1 SGHTA and CDR2 FQGNSA. The CDR3 is 15 residues long. CDR3 coding DNA: TGTGCCAGCAGCTTAGTAGCGACAGGTAATACTGAAGCTTTCTTT. This sequence encodes CASSLVATGNTEAFF.

This sequence joins TRBV5-1 and TRBJ2-7, with TRBD1 identical over 8 bases. The CDR3 is made up of 14 amino acids. The trim removed 4 bases at V and 2 bases at J, leaving 5 bases unmatched. Germline-derived CDR1 and CDR2 are SGHRS and YFSETQ. CDR3 coding DNA: TGCGCCAGCAGCGAGACAGGGGCGGCCTACGAGCAGTACTTC. Encoded protein: CASSETGAAYEQYF.

This clone was observed once. The chain uses TRBV9 and TRBJ1-4; D possibly corresponds to TRBD1 (5 bases). This CDR3 comprises 15 residues. Trimming removed 0 bases from V and 7 bases from J, with 13 bases in between. Per germline, CDR1 SGDLS and CDR2 YYNGEE. As DNA, the CDR3 is TGTGCCAGCAGCGTAGCAGCGGGTGACAGTGAAAAACTGTTTTTT. Translated, it gives CASSVAAGDSEKLFF.

A single count supports this clone. V gene TRBV18 combines with J gene TRBJ2-1; D may be TRBD2 (6 bases). Trimming removed 0 bases from V and 3 bases from J, with 9 bases in between. Germline-derived CDR1 and CDR2 are KGHSH and LQKENI. The CDR3 sequence is 15 residues long. The CDR3 sequence: CASSPPSGDYNEQFF. DNA of the CDR3: TGTGCCAGCTCACCACCGTCGGGGGACTACAATGAGCAGTTCTTC.

The chain recombines TRBV19 with TRBJ2-1; 10 bases match TRBD2. The CDR3 is 16 amino acids. CDR1 LNHDA and CDR2 SQIVND come from the germline V gene (reference sequence). J lost 4 bases, V lost 0 bases, and 3 bases had no gene match. The CDR3 is CASSIDRSGGYNEQFF. The CDR3 DNA is TGTGCCAGTAGTATAGATCGTAGCGGGGGGTACAATGAGCAGTTCTTC. The whole variable domain, filled in from reference TRBV19 and TRBJ2-1, reads DGGITQSPKYLFRKEGQNVTLSCEQNLNHDAMYWYRQDPGQGLRLIYYSQIVNDFQKGDIAEGYSVSREKKESFPLTVTSAQKNPTAFYLCASSIDRSGGYNEQFFGPGTRLTVL.

The chain carries TRBV25-1 and TRBJ1-1; no clear D. V lost 3 bases and J lost 5, with 25 bases in between. Germline V gene data show CDR1 as MGHDK and CDR2 as SYGVNS. This CDR3 comprises 18 residues. CDR3: CASSDKKGGHSLNTEAFF. In DNA, the CDR3 is TGTGCCAGCAGTGATAAAAAAGGCGGGCATTCACTTAATACTGAAGCTTTCTTT. Using reference TRBV25-1 and TRBJ1-1 for the parts outside the CDR3, the full variable domain is EADIYQTPRYLVIGTGKKITLECSQTMGHDKMYWYQQDPGMELHLIHYSYGVNSTEKGDLSSESTVSRIRTEHFPLTLESARPSHTSQYLCASSDKKGGHSLNTEAFFGQGTRLTVV.

The rearrangement links TRBV5-1 to TRBJ2-5; 15 bases are a match to TRBD2. V was clipped by 3 bases and J by 5 bases; unmatched bases: 8. The CDR3 spans 17 residues. CDR1 is SGHRS and CDR2 is YFSETQ in the germline V gene. The chain's CDR3 is CASSSGTSGGPWETQYF. The CDR3 DNA reads as TGCGCCAGCAGCTCCGGGACTAGCGGGGGGCCATGGGAGACCCAGTACTTC.

The V gene is TRBV6-4, the J gene TRBJ2-1; TRBD2 agrees at 8 bases. The CDR3 contains 14 residues. The V segment lost 4 bases and the J segment 3 bases; nucleotides outside the gene matches: 2. Germline loops: CDR1 MRHNA, CDR2 SNTAGT. The CDR3 spells CASSVRGGYNEQFF. The CDR3 DNA reads as TGTGCCAGCAGTGTCCGGGGGGGCTACAATGAGCAGTTCTTC.

The rearrangement uses TRBV11-1 and TRBJ2-7; tentative D call: TRBD1 (6 bases). Germline assignment: CDR1 SGHAT and CDR2 FQDESV (reference sequence). The germline V and J ends were trimmed by 5 bases and 1 base, with 15 bases remaining between them. The CDR3 spans 15 residues. The CDR3 here is CASSRGQTISYEQYF. DNA for the CDR3: TGTGCCAGCAGCCGAGGACAGACTATTTCCTACGAGCAGTACTTC.

The chain carries TRBV7-8 and TRBJ1-3; D is ambiguous. Germline lookup yields CDR1 SGHVS and CDR2 FQNEAQ. CDR3 length: 14 amino acids. Trimming shortened V by 2 bases and J by 1 base, and 6 bases separated the two germline ends. DNA for the CDR3: TGTGCCAGCAGCTTAAGAGGGTCTGGAAACACCATATATTTT. It translates to CASSLRGSGNTIYF.

J is TRBJ1-6 and V is TRBV3-1 (or the pseudogene TRBV3-2); D not resolved. This CDR3 has 14 amino acids. Germline CDR1 is LGHDT and CDR2 is YNNKEL (reference sequence). Trimming left V 6 bases short and J 11 bases short, with 17 bases between. As DNA, the CDR3 is TGTGCCAGCAGGATGGGAGCCTTCGGTACACCCCTCCACTTT. Its translation is CASRMGAFGTPLHF.

The chain combines TRBV9 with TRBJ1-3; possible D gene TRBD1, 5 bases. The germline V gene has CDR1 SGDLS and CDR2 YYNGEE. V was clipped by 2 bases and J by 0 bases, with 9 bases between them. This CDR3 has 15 residues. The CDR3 DNA sequence: TGTGCCAGCAGCGTGGGGGGTATCTCTGGAAACACCATATATTTT. Its protein product is CASSVGGISGNTIYF.